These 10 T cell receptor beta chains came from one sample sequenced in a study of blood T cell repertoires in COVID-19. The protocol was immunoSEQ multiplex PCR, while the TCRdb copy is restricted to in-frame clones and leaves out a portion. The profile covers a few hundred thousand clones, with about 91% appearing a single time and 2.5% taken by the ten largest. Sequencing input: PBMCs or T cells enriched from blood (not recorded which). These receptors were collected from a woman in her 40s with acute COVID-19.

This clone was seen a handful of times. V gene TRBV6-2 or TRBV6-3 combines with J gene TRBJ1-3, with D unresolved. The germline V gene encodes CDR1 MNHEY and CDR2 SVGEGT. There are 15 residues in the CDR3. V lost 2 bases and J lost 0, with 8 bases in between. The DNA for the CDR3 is TGTGCCAGCAGTTACGATACTGCCTCTGGAAACACCATATATTTT. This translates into CASSYDTASGNTIYF.

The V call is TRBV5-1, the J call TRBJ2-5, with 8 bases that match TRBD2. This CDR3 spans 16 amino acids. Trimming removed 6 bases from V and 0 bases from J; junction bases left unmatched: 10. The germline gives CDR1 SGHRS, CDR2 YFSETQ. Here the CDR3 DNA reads TGCGCCAGCACCGGAGGAACGGGAGGGTACCAAGAGACCCAGTACTTC. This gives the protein CASTGGTGGYQETQYF.

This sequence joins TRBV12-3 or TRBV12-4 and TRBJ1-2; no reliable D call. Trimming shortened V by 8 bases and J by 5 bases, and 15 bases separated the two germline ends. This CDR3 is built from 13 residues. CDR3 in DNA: TGTGCCAGCGAAAACCCAGGAACGTATGGCTACACCTTC. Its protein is CASENPGTYGYTF.

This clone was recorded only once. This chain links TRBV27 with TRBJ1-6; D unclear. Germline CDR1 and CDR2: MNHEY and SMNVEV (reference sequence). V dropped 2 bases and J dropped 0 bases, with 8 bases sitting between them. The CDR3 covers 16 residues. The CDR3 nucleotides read TGTGCCAGCAGTTTAGGCTCGTACTCCTATAATTCACCCCTCCACTTT. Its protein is CASSLGSYSYNSPLHF.

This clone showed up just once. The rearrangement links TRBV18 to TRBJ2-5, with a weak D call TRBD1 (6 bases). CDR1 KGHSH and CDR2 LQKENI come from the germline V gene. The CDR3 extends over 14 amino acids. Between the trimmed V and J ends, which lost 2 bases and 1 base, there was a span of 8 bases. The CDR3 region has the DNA TGTGCCAGCTCACCAGGACAGATCCAAGAGACCCAGTACTTC. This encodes CASSPGQIQETQYF.

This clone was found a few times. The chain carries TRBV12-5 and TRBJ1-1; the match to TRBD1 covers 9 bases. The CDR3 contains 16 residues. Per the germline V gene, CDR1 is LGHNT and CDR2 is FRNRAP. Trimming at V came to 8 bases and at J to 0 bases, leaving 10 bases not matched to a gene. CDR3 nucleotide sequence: TGTGCTAGTAAGGCCGGACAGGGGCTAATGAACACTGAAGCTTTCTTT. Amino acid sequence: CASKAGQGLMNTEAFF.

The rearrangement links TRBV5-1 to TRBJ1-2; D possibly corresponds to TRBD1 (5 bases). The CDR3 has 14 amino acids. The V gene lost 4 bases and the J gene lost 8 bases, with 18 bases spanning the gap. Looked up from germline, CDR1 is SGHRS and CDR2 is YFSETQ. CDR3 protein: CASSHRDGGIGYTF. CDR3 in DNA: TGCGCCAGCAGCCACCGGGACGGGGGAATCGGCTACACCTTC.

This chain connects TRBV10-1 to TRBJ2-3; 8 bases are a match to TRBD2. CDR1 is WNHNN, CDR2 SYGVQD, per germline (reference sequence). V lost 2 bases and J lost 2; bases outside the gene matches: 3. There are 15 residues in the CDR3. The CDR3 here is CASSEREGDTDTQYF. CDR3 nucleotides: TGCGCCAGCAGTGAGCGGGAGGGGGACACAGATACGCAGTATTTT.

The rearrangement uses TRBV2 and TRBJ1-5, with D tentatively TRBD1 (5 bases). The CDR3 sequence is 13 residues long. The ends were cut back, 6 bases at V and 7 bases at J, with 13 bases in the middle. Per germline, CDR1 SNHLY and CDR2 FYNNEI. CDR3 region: CASRGEGRQPQHF. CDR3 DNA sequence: TGTGCCAGCAGAGGGGAGGGACGGCAGCCCCAGCATTTT.

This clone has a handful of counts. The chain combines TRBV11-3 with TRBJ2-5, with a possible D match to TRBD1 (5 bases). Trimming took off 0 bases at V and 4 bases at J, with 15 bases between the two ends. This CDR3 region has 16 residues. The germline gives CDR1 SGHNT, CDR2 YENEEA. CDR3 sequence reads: CASSLEGRQNVETQYF. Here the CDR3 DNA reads TGTGCCAGCAGCTTAGAAGGCCGACAGAACGTAGAGACCCAGTACTTC.